This T cell receptor beta chain was identified in a study of shared clonotypes between healthy human individuals (dated by TCRdb to about 2020). Turning to the overall study: The cohort comprised a couple of women and a few men aged 18 to 49 years. Libraries were prepared and TCR repertoires were sequenced by different laboratories using diverse techniques, in order to increase sequencing depth and limit assay-specific biases. For each donor, CD4 naive and CD4 memory were each run on three plates, CD8 naive on two plates, and CD8 memory on one plate. Leukapheresis yielded between about 0.85 and 10 billion PBMCs per donor. To estimate repertoire size and how much clonotypes are shared between individuals, the study performed deep sequencing of blood TCR repertoires from roughly five healthy adults.

Using the deep immunoSEQ assay, multiplex PCR amplified TCR CDR3 regions from genomic DNA. Extracted genomic DNA from each cell subset was distributed evenly across all wells of several immunoSEQ 96-well plates, and each plate was treated as a replicate. For sorted subsets, roughly 200 ng of genomic DNA, equivalent to 25,000 to 35,000 T cell genomes, went into each replicate PCR. Purified libraries were quantified with a Qubit 3.0 fluorometer, sized on a Bioanalyzer 2100, and re-quantified with the KAPA Library Quantification kit. A separate single-read 150-cycle Illumina NextSeq 550 flow cell was used to sequence each immunoSEQ 96-well plate. For the original study's pipeline: Because the immunoSEQ output included only junctional sequences and no quality scores, the filtering could not be the same as the filtering used for full-length reads. Sequences were annotated with PyIR, a Python wrapper for IgBLAST v1.9, using IMGT germline references to assign V/J genes and CDR3. Reads were removed for weak V/J assignments (E-value above 1e-6), missing CDR3, stop codons, out-of-frame junctions, or ambiguous translated residues. A V3J clonotype was defined by an identical inferred V gene, J gene, and CDR3 amino acid sequence. To compute the percentage overlap between repertoires, the number of shared unique clonotypes was divided by the size of the smaller repertoire. Richness of each repertoire was evaluated using RTK rarefaction, the Chao1 estimator, and Recon v2.1 estimates of unobserved clonotypes. Generation probabilities were computed with OLGA for all TCRbeta clonotypes obtained by the gDNA method from a handful of donors. TCRdb provides this immuneACCESS table in a form limited to in-frame rearrangements. Some clones are lacking; in checked studies, under half of them reflect an unresolved V gene, and why the rest are absent is not known. Clone size and V and J calls were adopted from that table, with D and trimming inferred from the DNA. Here the sample has around 560,000 clones; 85% to 95% occur a single time. About 0.11% of the sample is held by the ten biggest clonotypes.

The trim is 0 bases for V and 1 base for J, with a gap of 13 bases between the germline ends. The germline V gene supplies CDR1 SGHRS and CDR2 YFSETQ. The CDR3 runs 16 residues from the cysteine to the phenylalanine. Only the CDR3 DNA is retained, 48 bases long and in frame from the first base. General study outcomes and caveats: Based on pairwise subsampling, the degree of clonotype sharing among donors was expected to be affected by sequencing depth. Even with the large sequencing depth, rarefaction of the sorted-subset datasets indicated that sequencing was incomplete. Estimated clonotype richness was generally larger for naive than for memory subsets. Because the study included only a small number of donors, the genetic and exposure-history diversity represented was limited. About 5% of naive CD4, roughly 3.5% of naive CD8, 2% to 2.5% of memory CD4, and around 0.4% of memory CD8 clonotypes were shared across several donors. Higher generation probabilities were observed for clonotypes shared by all four sorted-subset donors than for non-shared clonotypes. Sampling was limited to blood, and TCR repertoires in tissue likely differ from TCR repertoires in blood.

About this clone: Its antigen is still unknown. One base away there is no much larger clone; base qualities are not given.

CD8 naive samples were obtained by positive selection for CCR7 among CD45RO-negative cells, yielding a CD45RA+CCR7+ population from which TemRA cells were excluded. Donors were healthy HIV-negative adults with no recently reported acute infections or vaccinations. Every donor was a Caucasian adult residing in Nashville, Tennessee, USA. Blood was collected by leukapheresis, and PBMCs were isolated by Ficoll-Histopaque density gradient centrifugation and then cryopreserved in liquid nitrogen vapor phase. Analytical flow cytometry was used to check the purity and quantity of each magnetically sorted T cell population. From each sorted fraction, genomic DNA was isolated and quantified by UV absorbance on a Nanodrop 2000c.

This clonotype originated in a woman aged 25 to 39 in good health. The sample consisted of naive CD8+ T cells sorted from blood. The cell subset or site label of this sample denotes: CD45RA+CCR7+. This receptor chain uses TRBV5-1 and TRBJ2-5; the best D guess is TRBD1, with 6 bases matching. The CDR3 sequence is CASSLAGGSTQETQYF. The base sequence is TGCGCCAGCAGCTTGGCTGGGGGCTCTACCCAAGAGACCCAGTACTTC. The entire variable domain, with the stretches around the CDR3 drawn from the reference TRBV5-1 and TRBJ2-5 proteins, is KAGVTQTPRYLIKTRGQQVTLSCSPISGHRSVSWYQQTPGQGLQFLFEYFSETQRNKGNFPGRFSGRQFSNSRSEMNVSTLELGDSALYLCASSLAGGSTQETQYFGPGTRLLVL.